A selection of T cell receptor beta chains follows, all from one sample in a study of Tregs in tolerant kidney transplant recipients. Generated by immunoSEQ multiplex PCR, the TCRdb table keeps only in-frame clones and is missing some. The sample has about 87,000 clones, more than 85% seen once. Sample: CD4+ T cells from blood, taken before the transplant. These receptor sequences come from a human donor who received a combined kidney and bone marrow transplant. CDR3s include the opening cysteine and the closing phenylalanine or tryptophan. Each record gives: V gene, J gene, CDR3 protein.

v_gene: TRBV30; j_gene: TRBJ1-6; CDR3aa: CAWSVGQVNSPLHF
v_gene: TRBV4-3; j_gene: TRBJ1-1; CDR3aa: CASSQEGHRNTEAFF
v_gene: TRBV6-1; j_gene: TRBJ2-7; CDR3aa: CASSEAWQIYEQYF
v_gene: TRBV28; j_gene: TRBJ2-1; CDR3aa: CASSLTYNEQFF
v_gene: TRBV7-9; j_gene: TRBJ2-1; CDR3aa: CASSLSLAGSYNEQFF
v_gene: TRBV6-5; j_gene: TRBJ2-1; CDR3aa: CASSYRGGRNEQFF
v_gene: TRBV4-2; j_gene: TRBJ2-5; CDR3aa: CASSRTPDRRIETQYF
v_gene: TRBV28; j_gene: TRBJ2-5; CDR3aa: CASSLWGQPQETQYF
v_gene: TRBV19; j_gene: TRBJ1-6; CDR3aa: CASKRQANSPLHF
v_gene: TRBV28; j_gene: TRBJ2-7; CDR3aa: CASSTGTHIPYEQYF
v_gene: TRBV19; j_gene: TRBJ2-2; CDR3aa: CASSSRGGYTGELFF
v_gene: TRBV6-1; j_gene: TRBJ2-6; CDR3aa: CASSGWGGGANVLTF
v_gene: TRBV10-3; j_gene: NA; CDR3aa: CAIRSVGSHEQYF
v_gene: TRBV19; j_gene: TRBJ2-3; CDR3aa: CASSFISGLDTQYF
v_gene: TRBV28; j_gene: TRBJ2-7; CDR3aa: CASSPRTGFLYEQYF
v_gene: TRBV7-9; j_gene: TRBJ2-6; CDR3aa: CASSWTGGYSGANVLTF
v_gene: TRBV7-2; j_gene: TRBJ2-7; CDR3aa: CASSFGGRDPYEQYF
v_gene: TRBV4-1; j_gene: TRBJ2-1; CDR3aa: CASSQVGGDGRGNEQFF
v_gene: TRBV11-1; j_gene: TRBJ2-7; CDR3aa: CASSLVVAGTSYEQYF
v_gene: TRBV6-5; j_gene: TRBJ2-7; CDR3aa: CASSYAGDYEQYF
v_gene: TRBV7-2; j_gene: TRBJ1-5; CDR3aa: CASSLLQGARNQPQHF
v_gene: TRBV7-9; j_gene: TRBJ1-5; CDR3aa: CASSLKTPDQPQHF
v_gene: TRBV5-1; j_gene: TRBJ2-4; CDR3aa: CASRRTSGVAKNIQYF
v_gene: TRBV25-1; j_gene: TRBJ1-5; CDR3aa: CASRQTGFNQPQHF
v_gene: TRBV7-8; j_gene: TRBJ2-2; CDR3aa: CASSLFMAQGYTGELFF
v_gene: TRBV7-3; j_gene: TRBJ2-2; CDR3aa: CASSDTGNTGELFF